Here is one TCR beta chain with its context. Its antigen is currently unknown. Researchers ran the PCR with 60 Vbeta and 13 Jbeta primers. Sequencing was performed with immunoSEQ multiplex PCR; in TCRdb, only in-frame clones are kept and a portion is missing. In the table there are about 130,000 clones, roughly 80% of which are singletons. Healthy bone marrow donors made up the donor group. The CDR3 has 16 residues. Germline CDR1 LNHDA, CDR2 SQIVND (reference sequence). V was clipped by 1 base and J by 7 bases; unmatched bases: 7. This sample was included in a study of cytomegalovirus exposure and HLA in healthy donors. Study conclusions and caveats: CMV antigen specificity was confirmed in vitro for a few CMV-associated chains.

Sequenced material: PBMCs. This chain joins TRBV19 and TRBJ2-2, with 9 bases identical to TRBD2. This clonotype originated in a man aged 25 to 40 in good health and CMV-seronegative. In DNA, the CDR3 is TGTGCCAGTAGTATAGGCGTAGCGGGAGCCCACGGGGAGCTGTTTTTT. Its translation: CASSIGVAGAHGELFF.